This entry lists 3 T cell receptor beta chains sequenced from one sample in a study of blood T cell repertoires in COVID-19. The protocol was immunoSEQ multiplex PCR, while the TCRdb copy is restricted to in-frame clones and leaves out a portion. The sample has more than 95,000 clones; approximately 87% are singletons. The sample consisted of peripheral blood. The origin of the receptors is a man between 45 and 60 years old with acute or convalescent COVID-19.

This chain joins TRBV27 and TRBJ2-3; TRBD1 matches at 8 bases. The CDR3 is 13 residues long. Unmatched junction bases numbered 5, after V lost 6 bases and J lost 6 bases. The germline V gene encodes CDR1 MNHEY and CDR2 SMNVEV (reference sequence). CDR3 sequence: CASSSGDRDTQYF. In DNA form, the CDR3 reads TGTGCCAGCAGCTCAGGGGACAGGGATACGCAGTATTTT.

About this clone: One end of the junction is discordant with germline, which a read error may explain. This sequence joins TRBV6-5 and TRBJ2-5, with 7 bases fitting TRBD2. The CDR3 has 11 amino acids. Germline CDR1 MNHEY, CDR2 SVGAGI. The CDR3 here is CASTGGETQYF. The CDR3 DNA reads as TGTGCGAGCACGGGGGGAGAGACCCAGTACTTC.

The chain carries TRBV4-1 and TRBJ1-2; perhaps TRBD1 as D (6 bases). V dropped 2 bases and J dropped 2 bases, with 12 bases sitting between them. The CDR3 has 15 residues. The germline CDR1 and CDR2 sequences are MGHRA and YSYEKL. The CDR3 loop is CASSQTLQGNYGYTF. The DNA of the CDR3 is TGCGCCAGCAGCCAAACTCTACAGGGAAACTATGGCTACACCTTC.